The following is a T cell receptor beta chain sequence with its context. The germline V and J ends were trimmed by 0 bases and 2 bases, with 17 bases remaining between them. In germline, CDR1 is SGDLS, CDR2 YYNGEE. This CDR3 region has 18 residues. The whole isolated RNA underwent reverse transcription, so sequencing captured expressed TCRB transcripts. Produced via immunoSEQ multiplex PCR; TCRdb's table is partial and in-frame only. The table shows around 450,000 clones, with about an eighth occurring only once. These data are taken from a study of beta chain features in type 1 diabetes. The TCR originated in a woman between 18 and 30 years old in good health. Sequenced input: naive CD4+ T cells from blood. The chain employs TRBV9 and TRBJ2-2; D ambiguous. The DNA of the CDR3 is TGTGCCAGCAGCGTAGCCAGGAAACACCACTTAAACACCGGGGAGCTGTTTTTT. Encoded protein: CASSVARKHHLNTGELFF.